Below, 4 T cell receptor beta chains from the same sample are listed, as sequenced in a study of T-cell reconstitution after alpha-beta-depleted transplantation in children. Unique molecular identifiers tagged the TCRbeta library. MiXCR, applied by TCRdb to the PCR reads, yields one record per CDR3 protein. The repertoire holds under 450,000 distinct CDR3 sequences, with less than 15% as singletons. The sample in question was PBMCs, obtained from the stem cell graft. Every receptor here comes from a human donor who donated a stem cell graft to a child with Fanconi anemia.

The chain links TRBV18 to TRBJ2-7, with D possibly matching TRBD2 (6 bases). The CDR3 sequence is 16 residues long. V was cut by 3 bases and J by 0 bases, with 15 bases left in between. Germline values: CDR1 KGHSH, CDR2 LQKENI. CDR3: CASSPYYGGSSYEQYV. CDR3 bases: TGTGCCAGCTCACCGTATTACGGGGGAAGCTCCTACGAGCAGTACGTC.

This rearrangement joins TRBV7-8 to TRBJ2-7; TRBD1 agrees at 9 bases. The CDR3 has 14 residues. CDR1 and CDR2 from the germline V gene are SGHVS and FQNEAQ. V lost 5 bases to trimming and J lost 3 bases; unmatched junction nucleotides: 5. The CDR3 region has the DNA TGTGCCAGCAGCGGGACAGGGAAGAACTACGAGCAGTACTTC. Its protein product is CASSGTGKNYEQYF.

The rearrangement uses TRBV5-1 and TRBJ2-1; 9 nucleotides match TRBD2. Trimming removed 2 bases from V and 7 bases from J; junction bases left unmatched: 10. Germline V gene lookup returns CDR1 SGHRS and CDR2 YFSETQ. This CDR3 contains 16 residues. The CDR3 sequence: CASSFGAGGPGNEQFF. The CDR3 coding sequence is TGCGCCAGCAGCTTTGGCGCGGGGGGGCCAGGTAATGAGCAGTTCTTC.

The chain couples TRBV20-1 to TRBJ1-5; D ambiguous. Trimming stripped 2 bases from V and 5 bases from J, with 13 bases between. CDR1 is DFQATT, CDR2 SNEGSKA, per germline (reference sequence). The CDR3 is 14 residues long. The CDR3: CSARNRGFYQPQHF. The CDR3 DNA follows: TGCAGTGCTAGAAATCGAGGGTTTTATCAGCCCCAGCATTTT.